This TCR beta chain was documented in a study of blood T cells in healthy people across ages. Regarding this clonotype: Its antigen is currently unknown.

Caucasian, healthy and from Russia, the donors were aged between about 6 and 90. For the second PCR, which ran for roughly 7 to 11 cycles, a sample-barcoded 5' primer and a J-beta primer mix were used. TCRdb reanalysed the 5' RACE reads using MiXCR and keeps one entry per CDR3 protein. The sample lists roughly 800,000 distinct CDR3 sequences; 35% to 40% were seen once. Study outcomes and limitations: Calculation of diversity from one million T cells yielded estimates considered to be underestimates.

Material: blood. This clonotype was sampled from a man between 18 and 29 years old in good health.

CDR3 nucleotides: TGTGCCAGCAGTTACTCCCGGTCCCGCGCCACAGATACGCAGTATTTT. Its translation is CASSYSRSRATDTQYF. The rearrangement joins TRBV6-2 or TRBV6-3 to TRBJ2-3; D call uncertain. Germline loops: CDR1 MNHEY, CDR2 SVGEGT. The CDR3 covers 16 residues. Trimming took off 0 bases at V and 2 bases at J, with 12 bases between the two ends.